What follows describes a single T cell receptor (beta chain). These data come from a study of blood T cell repertoires in COVID-19. Study-wide context: Sample material is recorded as cDNA or gDNA derived from T cells, B-cell-depleted T cells, or PBMCs.

Authors' methods: Amplified reference gene primers provided the basis for estimating nucleated cell counts. TCRdb's copy holds only in-frame clones and misses some; the assay was immunoSEQ multiplex PCR. That table furnishes V, J and clone size, whereas the DNA furnished D and trimming. Among roughly 180,000 clones, about 85% were seen once, and the ten largest hold less than 8%. Germline V gene data show CDR1 as SGHTA and CDR2 as FQGNSA. CDR3 length: 14 residues. The V end lost 6 bases, the J end lost 0 bases, and 11 bases lay between the germline ends. The sample was peripheral blood. This sequence joins TRBV7-2 and TRBJ1-1, with a tentative D call TRBD1 (6 bases). The sequence derives from a man aged 80 or over with COVID-19, enrolled during active disease. The CDR3 region is CASSWDILNTEAFF. The CDR3 nucleotides are TGTGCCAGCAGTTGGGACATCCTGAACACTGAAGCTTTCTTT.